The 12 T cell receptor beta chains below were found in one sample sequenced in a study of T cell responses to AZD1222 COVID-19 vaccine. The protocol was immunoSEQ multiplex PCR, while the TCRdb copy is restricted to in-frame clones and leaves out a portion. Of some 110,000 clones detected, 88% appear once; the ten largest clones hold about 8.7%. The specimen comprised peripheral blood, sampled on day 0 of AZD1222 vaccination. These TCRs come from an adult in good health.

The chain couples TRBV19 to TRBJ1-1; a possible D gene is TRBD1 (5 bases). The V end was cut by 2 bases, the J end by 2 bases, with 6 bases between. From germline, CDR1 is LNHDA and CDR2 SQIVND (reference sequence). The CDR3 length is 13 residues. CDR3 bases: TGTGCCAGTAGTATACAGGGAAACACTGAAGCTTTCTTT. This encodes CASSIQGNTEAFF.

The rearrangement uses TRBV28 and TRBJ2-1; the match to TRBD2 covers 9 bases. Trimming at V came to 4 bases and at J to 0 bases, leaving 10 bases not matched to a gene. The CDR3 runs to 18 residues. The germline CDR1 and CDR2 sequences are MDHEN and SYDVKM. Here the CDR3 DNA reads TGTGCCAGCAGTTACCCTAGCGGGGTTTCAAGCTCCTACAATGAGCAGTTCTTC. Its translation is CASSYPSGVSSSYNEQFF.

The chain has TRBV28 and TRBJ2-7, with a weak D call TRBD2 (6 bases). V lost 10 bases and J lost 5, with 24 bases in between. Germline V lookup: CDR1 MDHEN, CDR2 SYDVKM. The CDR3 length is 15 residues. CDR3 sequence (DNA): TGTGCCATCTTAGTCGGGACTTCACGAGCCCACGAGCAGTACTTC. Translating it yields CAILVGTSRAHEQYF.

V gene TRBV11-2 combines with J gene TRBJ1-6; the D is unclear. The CDR3 is 13 amino acids. From germline, CDR1 is SGHAT and CDR2 FQNNGV. The V and J ends lost 3 bases and 10 bases respectively, with 10 bases between them. In nucleotides, the CDR3 is TGTGCCAGCAGCTTCGAGTCGGGGTCACCCCTCCACTTT. Protein: CASSFESGSPLHF.

The chain uses TRBV18 and TRBJ1-6, with 11 bases matching TRBD1. With 5 bases clipped from V and 0 bases from J, the junction kept 9 bases outside the gene matches. CDR3 length: 19 amino acids. Per the germline V gene, CDR1 is KGHSH and CDR2 is LQKENI. CDR3 sequence (DNA): TGTGCCAGCTCATCAGCCCCCGGGACAGGGGGCTCCTATAATTCACCCCTCCACTTT. This sequence encodes CASSSAPGTGGSYNSPLHF.

The chain employs TRBV28 and TRBJ2-3; D is undetermined. V lost 8 bases to trimming and J lost 0 bases, with 15 bases between them. Germline CDR1 and CDR2: MDHEN and SYDVKM. There are 15 residues in the CDR3. CDR3 coding DNA: TGTGCCAGCTTACTTAGGAAAACTAGCACAGATACGCAGTATTTT. Residues: CASLLRKTSTDTQYF.

The V and J genes are TRBV7-9 and TRBJ1-5; a possible D gene is TRBD1 (5 bases). CDR3 length equals 16 residues. Germline V gene sequence: CDR1 SEHNR, CDR2 FQNEAQ (reference sequence). With 5 bases removed from V and 3 bases from J, the gap between germline ends came to 17 bases. For the CDR3, the DNA is TGTGCCAGCAGCCGATCCGGGACGGCTACCAATCAGCCCCAGCATTTT. Its translation is CASSRSGTATNQPQHF.

This sequence joins TRBV28 and TRBJ2-2; D gene uncertain. Germline assignment: CDR1 MDHEN and CDR2 SYDVKM. This CDR3 comprises 13 residues. Trimming stripped 4 bases from V and 2 bases from J, with 5 bases between. The CDR3 loop is CASSSGNTGELFF. CDR3 bases: TGTGCCAGCAGTTCCGGAAACACCGGGGAGCTGTTTTTT. Looking up the rest from reference TRBV28 and TRBJ2-2 gives the full variable domain: DVKVTQSSRYLVKRTGEKVFLECVQDMDHENMFWYRQDPGLGLRLIYFSYDVKMKEKGDIPEGYSVSREKKERFSLILESASTNQTSMYLCASSSGNTGELFFGEGSRLTVL.

The chain recombines TRBV11-2 with TRBJ2-5, with 10 bases aligning to TRBD2. V shed 4 bases and J 4 bases; nucleotides not matched to a gene: 18. Germline V gives CDR1 SGHAT, CDR2 FQNNGV. This CDR3 spans 19 amino acids. The DNA for the CDR3 is TGTGCCAGCAGCTGGGGTTTGGCAAGAGCGGGAGGGCTTCGAGAGACCCAGTACTTC. Translation gives CASSWGLARAGGLRETQYF.

The J gene is TRBJ2-3, the V gene TRBV7-6; 10 bases match TRBD2. Germline V gene lookup returns CDR1 SGHVS and CDR2 FNYEAQ. The V segment lost 5 bases and the J segment 5 bases; nucleotides outside the gene matches: 19. This CDR3 spans 19 amino acids. The CDR3 sequence: CASSLDLAGVRKLGDTQYF. CDR3 sequence (DNA): TGTGCCAGCAGCCTAGATCTAGCGGGGGTCCGAAAATTAGGAGATACGCAGTATTTT.

CDR3 DNA: TGTGCCAGCAGATTTAGCCCCCCGGCCCTGGGGACCCAGTACTTC. It specifies CASRFSPPALGTQYF. The rearrangement uses TRBV7-2 and TRBJ2-5; D is ambiguous. This CDR3 contains 15 residues. The ends were cut back, 6 bases at V and 7 bases at J, with 21 bases in the middle. Germline lookup yields CDR1 SGHTA and CDR2 FQGNSA.

This chain links TRBV18 with TRBJ1-1, with D unclear. Looked up from germline, CDR1 is KGHSH and CDR2 is LQKENI. Trimming took off 0 bases at V and 0 bases at J, with 8 bases between the two ends. The CDR3 sequence is 15 residues long. This CDR3 is CASSPPELLNTEAFF. The CDR3 DNA sequence: TGTGCCAGCTCACCACCGGAGTTGTTGAACACTGAAGCTTTCTTT. Full variable domain (missing parts from reference TRBV18 and TRBJ1-1): NAGVMQNPRHLVRRRGQEARLRCSPMKGHSHVYWYRQLPEEGLKFMVYLQKENIIDESGMPKERFSAEFPKEGPSILRIQQVVRGDSAAYFCASSPPELLNTEAFFGQGTRLTVV.